This TCR beta chain was profiled in a study of neoadjuvant nivolumab and ipilimumab in lung cancer. A word on this clone: The antigen is not known.

Findings and caveats of the study: Compared with tumor-adjacent uninvolved lung, resected tumors showed greater richness and clonality.

Germline lookup yields CDR1 SGHRS and CDR2 YFSETQ. The ends lost 3 bases at V and 6 bases at J; junction bases unmatched: 14. This CDR3 has 16 residues. TCRdb's copy holds only in-frame clones and misses some; the assay was immunoSEQ multiplex PCR. The profile shows 3,500 to 4,500 clones, roughly 80% of them singletons. The rearrangement joins TRBV5-1 to TRBJ1-1; 7 nucleotides align to TRBD1. Here the sequenced sample was adjacent normal lung tissue, taken after neoadjuvant nivolumab, alone or with ipilimumab, at or shortly before surgery. The sequence was obtained from an adult with non-small cell lung cancer. CDR3 coding DNA: TGCGCCAGCAGCTCGGATGGAGGGGGCTTAAACGCTGAAGCTTTCTTT. It yields the protein CASSSDGGGLNAEAFF.